The present entry profiles one T cell receptor (beta chain) with its context. This sample was taken from a study of regulatory T cells in long-lasting Graves disease. Study at large: Prior antithyroid drug treatment in newly diagnosed Graves' patients lasted under 3 months.

Stated time point: newly diagnosed GD, antithyroid drugs for less than 3 months. Scientists built the TCR library using RNA that was extracted from PBMCs. The CDR3 spans 13 residues. Germline trimming cut 4 bases from V and 1 base from J; bases unmatched to any gene: 3. Per the germline V gene, CDR1 is DFQATT and CDR2 is SNEGSKA (reference sequence). The authors built TCR beta libraries using iRepertoire HTBI primers and Arm-PCR of CDR3 regions. A single record per CDR3 protein comes from TCRdb applying MiXCR to the multiplex PCR reads. The sample consists of 620,000 or so distinct CDR3 sequences, roughly 16% of them appearing once. The sample was also reused in another study, on T cells in Graves' hyperthyroidism and ophthalmopathy. From that report: Peripheral blood also featured most of the thyroid clonotypes expanded above 0.001.

The receptor comes from a woman in her twenties or thirties with Graves disease. The rearrangement uses TRBV20-1 and TRBJ2-5; 7 nucleotides line up with TRBD2. The sequencing here drew on peripheral blood mononuclear cells (PBMCs), taken at new diagnosis, from a patient treated with antithyroid drugs. CDR3 residues: CSAMTSRQETQYF. The DNA of the CDR3 is TGCAGTGCTATGACTAGCCGCCAAGAGACCCAGTACTTC.